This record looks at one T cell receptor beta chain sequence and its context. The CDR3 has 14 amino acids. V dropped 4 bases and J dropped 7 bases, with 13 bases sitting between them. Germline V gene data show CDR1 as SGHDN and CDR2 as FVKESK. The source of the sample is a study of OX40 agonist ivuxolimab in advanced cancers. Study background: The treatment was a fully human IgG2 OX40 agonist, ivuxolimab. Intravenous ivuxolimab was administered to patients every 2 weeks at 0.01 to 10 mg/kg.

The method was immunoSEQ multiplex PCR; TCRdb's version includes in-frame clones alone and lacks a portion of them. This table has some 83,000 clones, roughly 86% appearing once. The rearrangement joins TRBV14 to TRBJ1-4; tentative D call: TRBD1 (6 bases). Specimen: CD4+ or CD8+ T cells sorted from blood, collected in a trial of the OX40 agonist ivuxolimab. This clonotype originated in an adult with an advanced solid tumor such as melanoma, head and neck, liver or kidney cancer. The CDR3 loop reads CASSPRRGGEKLFF. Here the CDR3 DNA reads TGTGCCAGCAGCCCCCGCAGGGGCGGTGAAAAACTGTTTTTT.